Below are 8 T cell receptor beta chains sequenced from a single sample in a study of Graves' ophthalmopathy and Graves' hyperthyroidism. TCR beta CDR3 amplification used RNA transcripts. HTBI primers served in a first-round RT-PCR, which a second-round multiplex PCR followed. MiXCR was run by TCRdb on the multiplex PCR reads, yielding one entry per CDR3 protein. The sample shows about 390,000 distinct CDR3 sequences, roughly 17% of them seen only once. The specimen was peripheral blood. The receptors originated from an adult woman with stable Graves' hyperthyroidism.

Ten or more counts support this clonotype. The chain joins TRBV6-5 to TRBJ1-1; TRBD1 agrees at 7 bases. The CDR3 consists of 13 residues. The trim removed 6 bases at V and 1 base at J, leaving 2 bases unmatched. Germline V gives CDR1 MNHEY, CDR2 SVGAGI. Written as DNA, the CDR3 is TGTGCCAGCAGGGGACAGCCGAACACTGAAGCTTTCTTT. Translation gives CASRGQPNTEAFF.

The chain links TRBV10-2 to TRBJ1-2, with TRBD1 as a possible D gene (5 bases). Germline lookup yields CDR1 WSHSY and CDR2 SAAADI. This CDR3 region has 15 residues. The germline V and J ends were trimmed by 7 bases and 4 bases, with 19 bases remaining between them. CDR3 nucleotide sequence: TGCGCCAGCAACTCCGGGACTCACAGCCGCTATGGCTACACCTTC. Protein product: CASNSGTHSRYGYTF.

This clonotype was recorded at least ten times. The rearrangement links TRBV29-1 to TRBJ2-5; possibly TRBD2 for D (5 bases). Germline lookup yields CDR1 SQVTM and CDR2 ANQGSEA. Trimming cost V 7 bases and J 4 bases, with 13 bases left between them. This CDR3 spans 12 amino acids. CDR3 amino acids: CSASRGAETQYF. The CDR3 region has the DNA TGCAGCGCCTCCCGGGGAGCAGAGACCCAGTACTTC.

Note on this clonotype: Compared with germline, one end of the junction differs, possibly owing to a read error. The V and J genes are TRBV2 and TRBJ1-1; D is unclear. In germline, CDR1 is SNHLY, CDR2 FYNNEI. The CDR3 is made up of 13 amino acids. The CDR3 reads CASSELQNTDAFF. CDR3 nucleotide sequence: TGTGCCAGCAGTGAACTACAGAACACTGATGCTTTCTTT. Full variable domain (outside the CDR3, taken from reference TRBV2 and TRBJ1-1): EPEVTQTPSHQVTQMGQEVILRCVPISNHLYFYWYRQILGQKVEFLVSFYNNEISEKSEIFDDQFSVERPDGSNFTLKIRSTKLEDSAMYFCASSELQNTDAFFGQGTRLTVV.

This clonotype showed up many times. The chain links TRBV2 to TRBJ2-2, with TRBD2 as a possible D gene (5 bases). CDR1 and CDR2 (germline): SNHLY, FYNNEI. V dropped 3 bases and J dropped 7 bases, with 15 bases sitting between them. The CDR3 is 15 amino acids. In DNA, the CDR3 is TGTGCCAGCAGTGATTTGGGTATAGCGTACGGGGAGCTGTTTTTT. It codes for CASSDLGIAYGELFF.

There are a few counts of this clonotype. The chain has TRBV12-3 or TRBV12-4 and TRBJ1-1; D is perhaps TRBD1 (6 bases). Trimming shortened V by 2 bases and J by 5 bases, and 15 bases separated the two germline ends. This CDR3 region has 15 residues. The CDR3 region has the DNA TGTGCCAGCAGTTTACCCACAGGGACGTGGACTGAAGCTTTCTTT. This sequence encodes CASSLPTGTWTEAFF.

The chain recombines TRBV6-5 with TRBJ1-2; TRBD1 might be the D (5 bases). Germline lookup yields CDR1 MNHEY and CDR2 SVGAGI. The length of the CDR3 is 15 residues. Trimming took 0 bases from V and 6 from J, leaving 14 bases between them. The CDR3 coding sequence is TGTGCCAGCAGTTACTCGGGTCAGGGTTTCCATGGCTACACCTTC. Amino acids: CASSYSGQGFHGYTF.

The chain couples TRBV18 to TRBJ2-2; a possible D gene is TRBD2 (6 bases). The CDR3 has 12 residues. Germline CDR1 is KGHSH and CDR2 is LQKENI. Trimming stripped 2 bases from V and 12 bases from J, with 10 bases between. The CDR3 DNA reads as TGTGCCAGCTCACCAGATGCGGGACAGCTGTTTTTT. This codes for CASSPDAGQLFF.